Given below is one TCR beta chain in context. Its target is not known. These data originate in a study of CD4 T cells in relation to SARS-CoV-2 and coronaviruses. Study-wide points: Pre-pandemic and post-infection samples never came from the same donor. Around two thirds of donors had memory CD4+ clonotypes crossrecognizing SARS-CoV-2 and common cold coronavirus spike.

Deep TCR-beta sequencing used DNA from uncultured naive and memory CD4+ T cells. Profiled with immunoSEQ multiplex PCR; TCRdb holds only in-frame clones, not every one. The data contain roughly 36,000 clones, 80% to 90% of them singletons. The CDR3 totals 15 residues. V was pared by 3 bases and J by 9 bases, with 4 bases of the junction left unmatched. The V gene's germline CDR1 is MGHRA and CDR2 YSYEKL. The sequenced sample consisted of memory CD4+ T cells from PBMCs. The V and J genes are TRBV4-1 and TRBJ2-4, with 14 bases matching TRBD2. The sequence was obtained from an adult with COVID-19. CDR3 sequence (DNA): TGCGCCAGCAGCCAGGGACTAGCGGGAGTTGGCATTCAGTACTTC. Translation: CASSQGLAGVGIQYF.